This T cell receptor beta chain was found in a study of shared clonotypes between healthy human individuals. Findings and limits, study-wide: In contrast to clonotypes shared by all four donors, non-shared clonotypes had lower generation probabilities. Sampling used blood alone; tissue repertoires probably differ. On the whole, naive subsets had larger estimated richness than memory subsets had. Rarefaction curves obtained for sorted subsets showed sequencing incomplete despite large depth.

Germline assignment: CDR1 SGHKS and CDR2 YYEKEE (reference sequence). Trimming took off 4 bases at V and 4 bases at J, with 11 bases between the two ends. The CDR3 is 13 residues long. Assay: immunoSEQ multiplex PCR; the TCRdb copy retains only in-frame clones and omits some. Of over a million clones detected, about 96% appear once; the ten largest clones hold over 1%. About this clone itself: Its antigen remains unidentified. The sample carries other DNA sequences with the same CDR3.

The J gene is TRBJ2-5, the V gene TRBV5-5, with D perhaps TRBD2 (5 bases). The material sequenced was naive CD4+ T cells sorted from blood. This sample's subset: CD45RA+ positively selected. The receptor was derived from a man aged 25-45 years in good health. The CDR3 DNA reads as TGTGCCAGCAGCAGGCTAGCCGGAGAGACCCAGTACTTC. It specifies CASSRLAGETQYF.